This T cell receptor (beta chain) originates from a study of OX40 agonist ivuxolimab in advanced cancers. Study-level background: Therapy given before enrollment (anti-PD-1, anti-PD-L1 or anti-CTLA-4) was allowed, and 40% to 45% had some.

Patients were excluded for autoimmune disease history or systemic immunosuppression. The CDR3 consists of 14 residues. Per germline, CDR1 SGHAT and CDR2 FQNNGV. V trimming: 4 bases; J trimming: 3 bases; junction bases outside the gene matches: 6. Sequencing used immunoSEQ multiplex PCR; TCRdb keeps in-frame clones, though not all of them. The data contain tens of thousands of clones, roughly 90% of them singletons. V and J are TRBV11-2 and TRBJ2-7, with 7 bases fitting TRBD2. This receptor was taken from an adult with an advanced solid tumor such as melanoma, head and neck, liver or kidney cancer. The sample consisted of CD4+ or CD8+ T cells sorted from blood, taken in a trial of the OX40 agonist ivuxolimab. The CDR3 here is CASSSRLAYYEQYF. CDR3 nucleotides: TGTGCCAGCAGCTCCAGACTAGCCTACTACGAGCAGTACTTC.